A single sample gave rise to the 27 T cell receptor beta chains below, sequenced in a study of cytomegalovirus exposure and HLA in healthy donors. Sequencing used immunoSEQ multiplex PCR; TCRdb keeps in-frame clones, though not all of them. The sample records 150,000 to 200,000 clones, around 81% being singletons. Sequenced sample: PBMCs. These receptors all stem from a man aged 25 to 40 in good health and CMV-seropositive.

J is TRBJ2-3 and V is TRBV9; D uncertain. This CDR3 is 15 amino acids long. The germline V gene has CDR1 SGDLS and CDR2 YYNGEE. Deletions cut 3 bases from V and 4 bases from J, with 15 bases between. CDR3 nucleotide sequence: TGTGCCAGCAGCGCTACCGGTAATTCTCCAGATACGCAGTATTTT. Encoded protein: CASSATGNSPDTQYF.

The chain has TRBV5-5 and TRBJ2-5, with D unresolved. The CDR3 has 14 amino acids. The V gene lost 4 bases and the J gene lost 5 bases, with 15 bases spanning the gap. CDR1 and CDR2 (germline): SGHKS, YYEKEE (reference sequence). CDR3 in DNA: TGTGCCAGCAGCCCTGGAGTGATCGCCGAGACCCAGTACTTC. It codes for CASSPGVIAETQYF.

The chain couples TRBV7-8 to TRBJ2-1, with D perhaps TRBD1 (6 bases). Germline lookup yields CDR1 SGHVS and CDR2 FQNEAQ. This CDR3 is 16 amino acids long. V lost 5 bases to trimming and J lost 9 bases, with 23 bases between them. CDR3 coding DNA: TGTGCCAGCAGCGCTTACCGGGACACGTCCTGGGGTGAGCAGTTCTTC. Encoded protein: CASSAYRDTSWGEQFF.

This clone occurred once. This chain joins TRBV15 and TRBJ1-2, with D possibly matching TRBD1 (5 bases). Trimming removed 0 bases from V and 4 bases from J, with 21 bases in between. CDR3 length equals 18 residues. From germline, CDR1 is LNHNV and CDR2 YYDKDF (reference sequence). CDR3 sequence: CATSRDLGRAPVIYGYTF. CDR3 sequence (DNA): TGTGCCACCAGCAGAGATCTCGGCAGGGCCCCTGTGATCTATGGCTACACCTTC.

The chain uses TRBV9 and TRBJ2-3; D not resolved. From germline, CDR1 is SGDLS and CDR2 YYNGEE. V was shortened by 0 bases and J by 2 bases, with 13 bases between the two germline ends. This CDR3 is built from 16 residues. The CDR3 here is CASSVGSRIFTDTQYF. As DNA, the CDR3 is TGTGCCAGCAGCGTAGGGAGTAGGATCTTCACAGATACGCAGTATTTT.

The rearrangement joins TRBV10-3 to TRBJ1-5, with 9 bases aligning to TRBD1. This CDR3 spans 15 amino acids. Germline V gene data show CDR1 as ENHRY and CDR2 as SYGVKD. Trimming cost V 0 bases and J 12 bases; bases outside gene matches: 9. The CDR3 region is CAISESTRLGQGQHF. The CDR3 bases are TGTGCCATCAGTGAGTCGACTCGTTTGGGACAGGGCCAGCATTTT.

In its sample, this clone was seen a few times. The J gene is TRBJ1-2, the V gene TRBV7-6; D perhaps matches TRBD1 (5 bases). From germline, CDR1 is SGHVS and CDR2 FNYEAQ. This CDR3 has 15 amino acids. Trimming cost V 2 bases and J 8 bases, with 18 bases left between them. DNA of the CDR3: TGTGCCAGCAGCTTAAATCCGGAGGGGAGCGAGGGCTACACCTTC. Translating it yields CASSLNPEGSEGYTF.

The chain carries TRBV5-5 and TRBJ1-5; maybe TRBD1 (6 bases). Trimming removed 4 bases from V and 2 bases from J, with 16 bases in between. The CDR3 sequence is 16 residues long. The germline V gene encodes CDR1 SGHKS and CDR2 YYEKEE (reference sequence). CDR3 in amino acids: CASSANRDWGNQPQHF. CDR3 DNA: TGTGCCAGCAGCGCAAACAGGGATTGGGGCAATCAGCCCCAGCATTTT.

The chain combines TRBV5-1 with TRBJ2-5; 9 bases align to TRBD1. V lost 2 bases to trimming and J lost 2 bases; unmatched junction nucleotides: 4. The germline V gene encodes CDR1 SGHRS and CDR2 YFSETQ. This CDR3 is built from 15 residues. This CDR3 is CASSFIDRGQETQYF. In nucleotides, the CDR3 is TGCGCCAGCAGCTTTATTGACAGGGGGCAAGAGACCCAGTACTTC.

The chain joins TRBV7-6 to TRBJ1-1; the D is unclear. Per the germline V gene, CDR1 is SGHVS and CDR2 is FNYEAQ. CDR3 length equals 14 residues. Trimming removed 1 base at V and 4 bases at J, with 10 bases between. The CDR3 coding sequence is TGTGCCAGCAGCTTAGGTCCAGGAGGCACTGAAGCTTTCTTT. It specifies CASSLGPGGTEAFF.

V gene TRBV5-4 combines with J gene TRBJ1-3, with 7 bases lining up with TRBD1. The CDR3 totals 15 residues. Germline CDR1 reads SGHNT; CDR2 reads YYREEE (reference sequence). Unmatched junction bases numbered 4, after V lost 4 bases and J lost 0 bases. The CDR3 DNA sequence: TGTGCCAGCAGCCGACAGGGTAGCTCTGGAAACACCATATATTTT. It encodes CASSRQGSSGNTIYF.

The CDR3 is CASSPQARGGSSYNEQFF. CDR3 sequence (DNA): TGTGCCAGCAGCCCTCAGGCCCGGGGGGGAAGCTCCTACAATGAGCAGTTCTTC. The chain employs TRBV5-5 and TRBJ2-1; TRBD2 aligns across 8 bases. The CDR3 is 18 residues long. Germline V CDR1 and CDR2: SGHKS, YYEKEE (reference sequence). V was pared by 4 bases and J by 0 bases, with 12 bases of the junction left unmatched. The full variable domain, its missing parts supplied by reference TRBV5-5 and TRBJ2-1, is DAGVTQSPTHLIKTRGQQVTLRCSPISGHKSVSWYQQVLGQGPQFIFQYYEKEERGRGNFPDRFSARQFPNYSSELNVNALLLGDSALYLCASSPQARGGSSYNEQFFGPGTRLTVL.

The V call is TRBV6-5, the J call TRBJ2-1; 10 bases line up with TRBD2. CDR1 is MNHEY and CDR2 is SVGAGI in the germline V gene. V was clipped by 6 bases and J by 1 base; unmatched bases: 3. This CDR3 comprises 15 residues. As DNA, the CDR3 is TGTGCCAGCAGCACAGCGGGGGGGTCCTACAATGAGCAGTTCTTC. Encoded protein: CASSTAGGSYNEQFF.

This rearrangement joins TRBV4-1 to TRBJ2-4; possibly TRBD1 for D (5 bases). The CDR3 runs 14 residues. Trimming left V 3 bases short and J 0 bases short, with 6 bases between. Germline V gene data show CDR1 as MGHRA and CDR2 as YSYEKL. The CDR3 here is CASSQGLAKNIQYF. The CDR3 nucleotides are TGCGCCAGCAGCCAGGGGCTAGCCAAAAACATTCAGTACTTC.

J is TRBJ2-1 and V is TRBV6-5, with 9 positions matching TRBD1. CDR3 length equals 15 residues. The germline CDR1 and CDR2 sequences are MNHEY and SVGAGI. After removal of 6 bases from V and 9 bases from J, the junction contained 12 bases not matched to a gene. CDR3: CASSAGTGWGGEQFF. CDR3 DNA sequence: TGTGCCAGCAGCGCCGGGACAGGGTGGGGTGGTGAGCAGTTCTTC.

The rearrangement links TRBV6-5 to TRBJ2-5; 7 positions agree with TRBD1. CDR1 is MNHEY, CDR2 SVGAGI, per germline. The ends lost 6 bases at V and 1 base at J; junction bases unmatched: 8. The CDR3 has 15 amino acids. CDR3 region: CASRVTGVGQETQYF. The CDR3, as DNA: TGTGCCAGCAGAGTTACAGGGGTGGGCCAAGAGACCCAGTACTTC.

This clone was counted once. V and J are TRBV6-5 and TRBJ2-7, with 8 bases lining up with TRBD1. V shed 7 bases and J 7 bases; nucleotides not matched to a gene: 15. The CDR3 spans 15 residues. Germline V lookup: CDR1 MNHEY, CDR2 SVGAGI. CDR3 region: CASIPLGQDVREQYF. CDR3 sequence (DNA): TGTGCCAGCATTCCCCTGGGACAGGACGTACGGGAGCAGTACTTC.

V is TRBV30 and J is TRBJ1-2; weak D call: TRBD1 (6 bases). Trimming cost V 3 bases and J 4 bases, with 18 bases left between them. This CDR3 is built from 15 residues. Germline V gene sequence: CDR1 GTSNPN, CDR2 SVGIG (reference sequence). The CDR3 DNA reads as TGTGCCTGGAGAGACCCAGGGGTTGGGGCCTATGGCTACACCTTC. This encodes CAWRDPGVGAYGYTF.

V is TRBV13 and J is TRBJ2-7; TRBD1 matches 8 bases. V dropped 4 bases and J dropped 3; count of bases not matched to a gene: 8. The CDR3 extends over 15 amino acids. Germline values: CDR1 PRHDT, CDR2 FYEKMQ (reference sequence). CDR3 in amino acids: CASSSRQGLFYEQYF. The CDR3 DNA reads TGTGCCAGCAGCTCCCGACAGGGGCTTTTCTACGAGCAGTACTTC.

This chain joins TRBV5-6 and TRBJ2-1; 11 positions match TRBD2. The ends lost 0 bases at V and 6 bases at J; junction bases unmatched: 2. The CDR3 length is 15 residues. Germline V lookup: CDR1 SGHDT, CDR2 YYEEEE. This CDR3 is CASSLVAGGPNEQFF. CDR3 DNA sequence: TGTGCCAGCAGCTTGGTAGCGGGGGGGCCCAATGAGCAGTTCTTC.

This clone showed up just once. The CDR3 region is CASSRPGQNYGYTF. CDR3 nucleotides: TGCGCCAGCAGCCGGCCCGGACAGAACTATGGCTACACCTTC. The chain joins TRBV4-1 to TRBJ1-2; possibly TRBD1 for D (6 bases). V lost 4 bases and J lost 2, with 11 bases in between. Per germline, CDR1 MGHRA and CDR2 YSYEKL. There are 14 residues in the CDR3.

The genes are TRBV11-2 and TRBJ1-4; perhaps TRBD1 as D (5 bases). The CDR3 covers 17 residues. V was pared by 3 bases and J by 6 bases, with 20 bases between. CDR1 is SGHAT and CDR2 is FQNNGV in the germline V gene. CDR3 sequence: CASSFSGVGAGDEKLFF. CDR3 in DNA: TGTGCCAGCAGCTTCTCGGGGGTTGGTGCGGGTGATGAAAAACTGTTTTTT.

The CDR3 loop is CVSRDSSTYEQYF. CDR3 nucleotide sequence: TGTGTTTCCCGGGACAGCTCTACCTACGAGCAGTACTTC. The chain is built from TRBV6-5 and TRBJ2-7, with 7 bases fitting TRBD1. This CDR3 region has 13 residues. Per germline, CDR1 MNHEY and CDR2 SVGAGI.

The chain carries TRBV30 and TRBJ1-4; D might be TRBD1 (5 bases). The CDR3 spans 17 residues. Germline CDR1 reads GTSNPN; CDR2 reads SVGIG (reference sequence). V was trimmed by 0 bases and J by 0 bases, leaving 14 bases between them. The CDR3 nucleotides are TGTGCCTGGAGTGTTTCAGGGTTCCATGCAACTAATGAAAAACTGTTTTTT. Translating gives CAWSVSGFHATNEKLFF.

V and J are TRBV5-1 and TRBJ2-3; 8 nucleotides agree with TRBD2. The CDR3 is 16 residues long. V gave up 6 bases and J gave up 5 bases; unmatched junction bases: 14. Per germline, CDR1 SGHRS and CDR2 YFSETQ. Written as DNA, the CDR3 is TGCGCCAGCACCCCCTCGGGGCGGGGGGCGGGAGATACGCAGTATTTT. The encoded protein is CASTPSGRGAGDTQYF.

The chain has TRBV7-2 and TRBJ2-2, with 7 bases matching TRBD2. CDR1 and CDR2 from the germline V gene are SGHTA and FQGNSA. CDR3 length equals 15 residues. V was clipped by 5 bases and J by 3 bases; unmatched bases: 6. CDR3 DNA: TGTGCCAGCAGCGTACGGACTAGTTACACCGGGGAGCTGTTTTTT. It codes for CASSVRTSYTGELFF.

This chain uses TRBV6-5 with TRBJ2-7; D is possibly TRBD1 (5 bases). Germline CDR1 is MNHEY and CDR2 is SVGAGI. There are 15 residues in the CDR3. Trimming removed 6 bases from V and 0 bases from J, with 15 bases in between. CDR3 sequence: CASSYQPGHSYEQYF. The CDR3 DNA reads TGTGCCAGCAGCTATCAACCCGGACACTCCTACGAGCAGTACTTC.